This TCR beta chain was found in a study of Graves' ophthalmopathy and Graves' hyperthyroidism. Across the whole study: The study drew peripheral blood at initial diagnosis, before any treatment.

The CDR3 is 12 residues long. Per germline, CDR1 SQVTM and CDR2 ANQGSEA. Trimming cost V 6 bases and J 4 bases, with 11 bases left between them. Points on this clonotype: Its target is unknown.

Amplified material comprised TCR beta CDR3 regions derived from RNA transcripts. The workflow started with a first-round RT-PCR run with HTBI primers and then moved on to a second-round multiplex PCR. A single record per CDR3 protein comes from TCRdb applying MiXCR to the multiplex PCR reads. Among hundreds of thousands of distinct CDR3 sequences listed, approximately 39% were seen once. Findings and caveats of the study: Forecasting of ophthalmopathy progression by the model achieved less than 71% sensitivity and roughly 72% specificity. The 13-signature model separated ophthalmopathy from stable hyperthyroidism at almost 90% sensitivity and approximately 79% specificity. Among expanded thyroid clonotypes above 0.001 frequency, most also occurred in blood.

This clonotype was obtained from an adult man with Graves' ophthalmopathy. The chain is built from TRBV29-1 and TRBJ2-3; TRBD1 might be the D (5 bases). Input material: peripheral blood. The CDR3, as DNA: TGCAGCGTAGGGGTTTTCCCAGATACGCAGTATTTT. Translated, it gives CSVGVFPDTQYF.